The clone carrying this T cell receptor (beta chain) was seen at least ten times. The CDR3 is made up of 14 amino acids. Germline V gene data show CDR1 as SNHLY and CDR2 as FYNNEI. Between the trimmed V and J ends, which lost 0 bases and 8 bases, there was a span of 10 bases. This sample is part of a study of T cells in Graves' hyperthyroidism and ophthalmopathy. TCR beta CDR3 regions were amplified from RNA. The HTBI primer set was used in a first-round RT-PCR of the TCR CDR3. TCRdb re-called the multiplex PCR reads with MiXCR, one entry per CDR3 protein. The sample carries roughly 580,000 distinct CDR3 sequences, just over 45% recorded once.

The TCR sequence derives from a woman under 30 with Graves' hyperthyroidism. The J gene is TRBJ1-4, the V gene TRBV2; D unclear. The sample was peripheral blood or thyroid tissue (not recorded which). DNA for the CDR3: TGTGCCAGCAGTGAAGCGAAGTCCGACGAAAAACTGTTTTTT. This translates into CASSEAKSDEKLFF.